This T cell receptor beta chain was obtained from a study of cytomegalovirus exposure and HLA in healthy donors. The study, taken as a whole, reports: Per a prior analysis, the majority of TCR beta V segments were productive roughly 90% or roughly 30% of the time.

13 Jbeta primers and 60 Vbeta primers were used for the PCR. Profiled with immunoSEQ multiplex PCR; TCRdb holds only in-frame clones, not every one. The sample has 310,000 or so clones, about 90% seen once. V was clipped by 5 bases and J by 2 bases; unmatched bases: 6. The germline V gene encodes CDR1 MDHEN and CDR2 SYDVKM. This CDR3 has 15 residues. As for this clone: Its antigen remains unknown.

Sequencing used PBMCs. This chain joins TRBV28 and TRBJ1-3; 7 bases line up with TRBD1. The clonotype comes from a woman aged 18-29 years in good health and CMV-seronegative. CDR3 sequence reads: CASSIETGTGNTIYF. The CDR3 DNA reads TGTGCCAGCAGTATCGAGACAGGGACTGGAAACACCATATATTTT. Full variable domain (remainder filled in from reference TRBV28 and TRBJ1-3): DVKVTQSSRYLVKRTGEKVFLECVQDMDHENMFWYRQDPGLGLRLIYFSYDVKMKEKGDIPEGYSVSREKKERFSLILESASTNQTSMYLCASSIETGTGNTIYFGEGSWLTVV.